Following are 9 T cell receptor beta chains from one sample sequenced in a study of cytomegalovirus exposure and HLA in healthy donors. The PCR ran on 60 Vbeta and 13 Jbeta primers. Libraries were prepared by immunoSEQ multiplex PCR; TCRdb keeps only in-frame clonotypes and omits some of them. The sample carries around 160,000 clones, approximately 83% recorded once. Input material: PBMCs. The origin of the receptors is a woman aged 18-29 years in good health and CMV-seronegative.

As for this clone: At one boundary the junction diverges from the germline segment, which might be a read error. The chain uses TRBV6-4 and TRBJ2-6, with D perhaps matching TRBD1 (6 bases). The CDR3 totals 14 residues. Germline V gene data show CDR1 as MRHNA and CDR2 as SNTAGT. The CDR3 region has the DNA TGTGCCAGCAGTGAGGGGGCTGGGGCCAACGGCCTGACTTTC. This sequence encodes CASSEGAGANGLTF.

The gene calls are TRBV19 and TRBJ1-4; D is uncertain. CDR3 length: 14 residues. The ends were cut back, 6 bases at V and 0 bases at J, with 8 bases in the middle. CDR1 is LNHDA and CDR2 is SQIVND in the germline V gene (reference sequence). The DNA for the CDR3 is TGTGCCAGTAGATATCTAGCAACTAATGAAAAACTGTTTTTT. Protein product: CASRYLATNEKLFF.

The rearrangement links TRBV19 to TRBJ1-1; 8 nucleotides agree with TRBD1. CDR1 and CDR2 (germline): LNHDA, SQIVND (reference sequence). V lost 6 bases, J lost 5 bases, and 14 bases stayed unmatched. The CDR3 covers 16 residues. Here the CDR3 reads CASRMKPTGGWTEAFF. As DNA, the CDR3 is TGTGCCAGTAGGATGAAACCCACAGGGGGATGGACTGAAGCTTTCTTT.

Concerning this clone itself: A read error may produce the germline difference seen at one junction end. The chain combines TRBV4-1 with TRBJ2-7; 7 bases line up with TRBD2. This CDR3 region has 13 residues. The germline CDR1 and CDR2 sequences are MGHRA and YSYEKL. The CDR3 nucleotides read TGCGCCAGCAGCCAAGATGGGAGGGCAGCAAGGAGCTTC. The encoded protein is CASSQDGRAARSF.

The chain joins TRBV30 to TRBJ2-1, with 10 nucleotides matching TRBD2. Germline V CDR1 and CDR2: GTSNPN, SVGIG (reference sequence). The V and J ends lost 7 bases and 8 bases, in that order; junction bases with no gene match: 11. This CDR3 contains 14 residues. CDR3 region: CAYTLAGDDHEQFF. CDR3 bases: TGTGCCTACACTCTAGCGGGAGACGACCATGAGCAGTTCTTC.

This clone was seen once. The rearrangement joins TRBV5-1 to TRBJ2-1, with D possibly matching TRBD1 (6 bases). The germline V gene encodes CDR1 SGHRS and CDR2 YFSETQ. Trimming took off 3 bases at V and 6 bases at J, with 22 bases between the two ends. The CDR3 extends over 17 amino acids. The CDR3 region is CASSSQGMGPTGNEQFF. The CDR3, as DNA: TGCGCCAGCAGCTCCCAGGGGATGGGGCCGACAGGCAATGAGCAGTTCTTC.

As DNA, the CDR3 is TGCGCCAGCAGTCCAGGGTTGAGCTCTGGAAACACCATATATTTT. Its protein is CASSPGLSSGNTIYF. The rearrangement uses TRBV10-2 and TRBJ1-3; TRBD1 is a possible D gene (5 bases). The germline V and J ends were trimmed by 5 bases and 0 bases, with 11 bases remaining between them. Germline V gene sequence: CDR1 WSHSY, CDR2 SAAADI. The CDR3 contains 15 residues.

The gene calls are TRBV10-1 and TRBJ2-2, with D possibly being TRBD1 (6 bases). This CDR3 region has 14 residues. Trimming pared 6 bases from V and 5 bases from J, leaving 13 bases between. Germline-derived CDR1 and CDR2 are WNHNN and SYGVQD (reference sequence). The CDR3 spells CASSAGTNTGELFF. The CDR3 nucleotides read TGCGCCAGCAGCGCCGGGACAAATACCGGGGAGCTGTTTTTT.

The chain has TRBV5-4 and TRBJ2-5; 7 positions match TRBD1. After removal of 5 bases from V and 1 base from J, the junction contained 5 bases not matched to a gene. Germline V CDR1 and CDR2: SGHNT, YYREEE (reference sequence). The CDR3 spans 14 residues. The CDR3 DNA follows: TGTGCCAGCAGTTATAGGGACAGCCAAGAGACCCAGTACTTC. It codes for CASSYRDSQETQYF.